These 18 T cell receptor beta chains came from one sample sequenced in a study of neurological immune-mediated disorders. TCRdb re-analysed the 5' RACE reads in MiXCR, keeping a single row per CDR3 protein. The sample has tens of thousands of distinct CDR3 sequences; around 10% are singletons. Time point indicated: technical triplicate 1. Sequencing was carried out using PBMCs. All receptors derive from a man aged 55 to 70 with HTLV-1-associated myelopathy (HAM/TSP).

In this sample, this clonotype turned up many times. This chain links TRBV20-1 with TRBJ2-3, with no clear D. CDR1 is DFQATT, CDR2 SNEGSKA, per germline (reference sequence). The CDR3 consists of 17 residues. V was trimmed by 0 bases and J by 0 bases, leaving 16 bases between them. CDR3 residues: CSARDVKTYTSTDTQYF. CDR3 nucleotides: TGCAGTGCTAGAGACGTGAAGACTTATACTAGCACAGATACGCAGTATTTT.

This clonotype was counted at least ten times. The chain is built from TRBV20-1 and TRBJ2-1; TRBD2 agrees at 8 bases. The CDR3 has 12 residues. The germline CDR1 and CDR2 sequences are DFQATT and SNEGSKA (reference sequence). V lost 1 base to trimming and J lost 9 bases; unmatched junction nucleotides: 2. The CDR3: CSARGLAGEQFF. CDR3 nucleotide sequence: TGCAGTGCTAGAGGGCTAGCGGGTGAGCAGTTCTTC.

Points on this clonotype: Sequence at one end of the junction differs from germline and may be a read error. The gene calls are TRBV7-2 and TRBJ2-7; possibly TRBD2 for D (6 bases). Germline CDR1 and CDR2: SGHTA and FQGNSA. The CDR3 totals 14 residues. Here the CDR3 DNA reads TGTGCCAGCAGCGAGTCCGCGGGAAGTTACGAGAAGTACTTC. This encodes CASSESAGSYEKYF.

This clonotype was seen repeatedly, ten times or more. The CDR3 here is CASSPIDRTTEAFF. In nucleotides, the CDR3 is TGTGCCAGCAGTCCCATTGACAGAACCACTGAAGCTTTCTTT. The V and J genes are TRBV7-8 and TRBJ1-1, with D possibly being TRBD1 (5 bases). CDR3 length: 14 residues. In germline, CDR1 is SGHVS, CDR2 FQNEAQ. V was pared by 6 bases and J by 4 bases, with 15 bases between.

This clonotype was recorded many times. V usage is TRBV5-1 and J usage is TRBJ2-5, with TRBD2 matching over 11 bases. Per the germline V gene, CDR1 is SGHRS and CDR2 is YFSETQ. This CDR3 comprises 17 residues. The trim removed 0 bases at V and 0 bases at J, leaving 4 bases unmatched. This CDR3 is CASSLGQLAGDQETQYF. CDR3 nucleotides: TGCGCCAGCAGCTTGGGACAACTAGCGGGAGACCAAGAGACCCAGTACTTC.

This clonotype was seen repeatedly, ten times or more. The V and J genes are TRBV27 and TRBJ2-1, with 11 bases identical to TRBD2. The V gene end was trimmed by 5 bases and the J gene end by 4 bases; junction bases not matched to a gene: 10. Germline values: CDR1 MNHEY, CDR2 SMNVEV (reference sequence). The CDR3 has 17 amino acids. Written as DNA, the CDR3 is TGTGCCAGCAGTCCCGGTAGCGGGAGGGCCTCTTACAATGAGCAGTTCTTC. This translates into CASSPGSGRASYNEQFF.

This clonotype was seen repeatedly, ten times or more. CDR3 residues: CASSLGFRGRRGSPGANVLTF. CDR3 nucleotides: TGTGCCAGCAGCTTAGGGTTCAGGGGGCGCAGAGGATCTCCTGGGGCCAACGTCCTGACTTTC. The V and J genes are TRBV11-3 and TRBJ2-6; 8 bases agree with TRBD1. This CDR3 comprises 21 residues. V shed 1 base and J 2 bases; nucleotides not matched to a gene: 16. CDR1 and CDR2 (germline): SGHNT, YENEEA.

This clonotype was detected many times. The chain couples TRBV7-2 to TRBJ1-2; TRBD1 might be the D (6 bases). The length of the CDR3 is 13 residues. The V gene lost 1 base and the J gene lost 6 bases, with 9 bases spanning the gap. CDR1 and CDR2 (germline): SGHTA, FQGNSA. The DNA of the CDR3 is TGTGCCAGCAGCTTAGACAGGGATAATGGCTACACCTTC. Translating gives CASSLDRDNGYTF.

The table lists this clonotype with many counts. CDR3 region: CASSLDPNTGELFF. CDR3 DNA: TGTGCCAGCAGCTTAGATCCGAACACCGGGGAGCTGTTTTTT. V is TRBV7-3 and J is TRBJ2-2, with D hard to call. Germline assignment: CDR1 SGHTA and CDR2 FQGTGA. Between the trimmed V and J ends, which lost 2 bases and 0 bases, there was a span of 4 bases. This CDR3 has 14 amino acids.

This clonotype appeared many times. J is TRBJ2-5 and V is TRBV20-1, with 10 nucleotides matching TRBD1. The junction had 9 bases not matched to a gene; V was cut back by 4 bases and J by 4 bases. The CDR3 length is 15 residues. Germline values: CDR1 DFQATT, CDR2 SNEGSKA (reference sequence). The CDR3 spells CSATTGGGNIETQYF. In DNA form, the CDR3 reads TGCAGTGCTACGACAGGGGGCGGAAACATAGAGACCCAGTACTTC.

This clonotype came up many times. The genes are TRBV20-1 and TRBJ2-7; 10 bases line up with TRBD2. V lost 3 bases and J lost 0; bases outside the gene matches: 5. The germline gives CDR1 DFQATT, CDR2 SNEGSKA (reference sequence). The CDR3 spans 15 residues. In nucleotides, the CDR3 is TGCAGTGCTAGGGGGCTAGCGGGAGACTCCTACGAGCAGTACTTC. It specifies CSARGLAGDSYEQYF.

This clonotype was counted many times. The V and J genes are TRBV7-9 and TRBJ2-3; D unresolved. This CDR3 comprises 12 residues. In germline, CDR1 is SEHNR, CDR2 FQNEAQ (reference sequence). V lost 2 bases, J lost 6 bases, and 6 bases lay in between. The CDR3 region is CASSLSSDTQYF. Here the CDR3 DNA reads TGTGCCAGCAGCTTAAGTTCCGATACGCAGTATTTT.

Many counts were recorded for this clonotype. The rearrangement joins TRBV9 to TRBJ2-1; 8 bases agree with TRBD1. The CDR3 runs to 16 residues. V lost 2 bases to trimming and J lost 2 bases; unmatched junction nucleotides: 6. CDR1 SGDLS and CDR2 YYNGEE come from the germline V gene. CDR3: CASSVQGAGAYNEQFF. Written as DNA, the CDR3 is TGTGCCAGCAGCGTTCAGGGGGCCGGGGCCTACAATGAGCAGTTCTTC.

This clonotype was observed at least ten times. The chain employs TRBV28 and TRBJ2-1; D is uncertain. Germline CDR1 and CDR2: MDHEN and SYDVKM. Trimming shortened V by 6 bases and J by 8 bases, and 8 bases separated the two germline ends. The CDR3 extends over 11 amino acids. The CDR3 bases are TGTGCCAGCAGCTATAGACATGAGCAGTTCTTC. Its protein is CASSYRHEQFF.

The table lists this clonotype with many counts. The chain recombines TRBV4-1 with TRBJ1-1; a possible D gene is TRBD1 (6 bases). Trimming cost V 0 bases and J 12 bases, with 17 bases left between them. Per the germline V gene, CDR1 is MGHRA and CDR2 is YSYEKL. The CDR3 spans 14 residues. CDR3 sequence: CASSQDGGTRLTFF. CDR3 DNA: TGCGCCAGCAGCCAAGATGGCGGGACAAGGCTGACTTTCTTT.

This clonotype appeared many times. The chain has TRBV30 and TRBJ2-7; D is ambiguous. The germline V gene encodes CDR1 GTSNPN and CDR2 SVGIG (reference sequence). V lost 3 bases and J lost 5, with 20 bases in between. The CDR3 is made up of 15 amino acids. The CDR3 DNA sequence: TGTGCCTGGAGGTTCGACCGCGTTTCCCCCCACGAGCAGTACTTC. Translation: CAWRFDRVSPHEQYF.

The chain couples TRBV20-1 to TRBJ2-3; 12 nucleotides agree with TRBD2. There are 15 residues in the CDR3. The germline V gene encodes CDR1 DFQATT and CDR2 SNEGSKA (reference sequence). V shed 1 base and J 4 bases; nucleotides not matched to a gene: 3. The CDR3 coding sequence is TGCAGTGCTAGAGGATCTAGCGGGGGGGCAGATACGCAGTATTTT. Protein product: CSARGSSGGADTQYF.

This clonotype was recorded many times. V usage is TRBV20-1 and J usage is TRBJ2-1, with 11 bases lining up with TRBD2. Germline CDR1 and CDR2: DFQATT and SNEGSKA (reference sequence). The CDR3 is 23 residues long. The V gene end was trimmed by 0 bases and the J gene end by 0 bases; junction bases not matched to a gene: 22. The CDR3 DNA reads as TGCAGTGCTAGAGATTCGGGTATAGCGGGAGGGGTCCAAGATCCGAGCTCCTACAATGAGCAGTTCTTC. Protein sequence: CSARDSGIAGGVQDPSSYNEQFF.